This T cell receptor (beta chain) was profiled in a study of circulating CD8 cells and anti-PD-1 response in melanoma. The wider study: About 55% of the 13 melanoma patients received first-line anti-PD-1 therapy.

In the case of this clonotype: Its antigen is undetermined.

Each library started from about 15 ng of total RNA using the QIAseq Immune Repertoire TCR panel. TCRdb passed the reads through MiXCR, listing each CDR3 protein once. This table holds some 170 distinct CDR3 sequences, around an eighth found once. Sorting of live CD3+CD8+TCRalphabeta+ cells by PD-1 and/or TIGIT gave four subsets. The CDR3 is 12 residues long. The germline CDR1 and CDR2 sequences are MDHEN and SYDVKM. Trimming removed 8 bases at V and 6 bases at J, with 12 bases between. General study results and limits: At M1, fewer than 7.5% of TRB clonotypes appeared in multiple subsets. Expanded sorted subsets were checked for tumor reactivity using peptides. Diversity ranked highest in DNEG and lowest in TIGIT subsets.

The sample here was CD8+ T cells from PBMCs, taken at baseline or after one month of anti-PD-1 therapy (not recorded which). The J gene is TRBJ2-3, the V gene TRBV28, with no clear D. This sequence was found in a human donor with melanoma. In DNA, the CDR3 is TGTGCCAGCGGGCCTGGGGTGGATACGCAGTATTTT. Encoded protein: CASGPGVDTQYF.